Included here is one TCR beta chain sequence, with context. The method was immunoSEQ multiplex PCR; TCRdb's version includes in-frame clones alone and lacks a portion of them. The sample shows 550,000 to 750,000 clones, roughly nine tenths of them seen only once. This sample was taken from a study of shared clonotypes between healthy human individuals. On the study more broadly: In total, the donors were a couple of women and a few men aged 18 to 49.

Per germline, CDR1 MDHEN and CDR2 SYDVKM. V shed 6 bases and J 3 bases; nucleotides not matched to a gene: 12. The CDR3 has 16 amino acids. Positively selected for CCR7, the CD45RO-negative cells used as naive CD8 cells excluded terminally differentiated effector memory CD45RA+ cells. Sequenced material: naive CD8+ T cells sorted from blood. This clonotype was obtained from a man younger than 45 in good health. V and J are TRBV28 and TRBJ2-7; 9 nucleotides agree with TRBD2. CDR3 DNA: TGTGCCAGCAGCCACCCCCTTGGACTAGCGCGCTACGAGCAGTACTTC. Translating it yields CASSHPLGLARYEQYF. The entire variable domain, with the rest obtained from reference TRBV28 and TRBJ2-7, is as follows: DVKVTQSSRYLVKRTGEKVFLECVQDMDHENMFWYRQDPGLGLRLIYFSYDVKMKEKGDIPEGYSVSREKKERFSLILESASTNQTSMYLCASSHPLGLARYEQYFGPGTRLTVT.